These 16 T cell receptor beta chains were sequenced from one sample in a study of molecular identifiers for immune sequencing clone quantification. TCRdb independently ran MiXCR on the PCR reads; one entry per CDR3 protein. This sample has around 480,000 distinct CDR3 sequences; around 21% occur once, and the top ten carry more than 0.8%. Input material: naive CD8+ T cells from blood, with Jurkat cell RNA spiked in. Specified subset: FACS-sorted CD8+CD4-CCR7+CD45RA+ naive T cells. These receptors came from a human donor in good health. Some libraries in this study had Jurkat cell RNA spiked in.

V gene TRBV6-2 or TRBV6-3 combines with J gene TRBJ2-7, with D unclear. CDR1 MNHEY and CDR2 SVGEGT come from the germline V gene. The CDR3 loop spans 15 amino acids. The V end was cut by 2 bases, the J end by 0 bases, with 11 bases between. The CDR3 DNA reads TGTGCCAGCAGTTACGGACCAAAGCACTCCTACGAGCAGTACTTC. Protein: CASSYGPKHSYEQYF.

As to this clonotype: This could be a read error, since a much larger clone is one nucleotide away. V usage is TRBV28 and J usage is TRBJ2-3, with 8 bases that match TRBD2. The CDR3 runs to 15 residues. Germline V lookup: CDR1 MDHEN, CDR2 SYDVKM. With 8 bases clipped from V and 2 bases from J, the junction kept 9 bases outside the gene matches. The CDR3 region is CASGSPSGLTDTQYF. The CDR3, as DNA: TGTGCCAGCGGTTCCCCTAGCGGGCTCACAGATACGCAGTATTTT.

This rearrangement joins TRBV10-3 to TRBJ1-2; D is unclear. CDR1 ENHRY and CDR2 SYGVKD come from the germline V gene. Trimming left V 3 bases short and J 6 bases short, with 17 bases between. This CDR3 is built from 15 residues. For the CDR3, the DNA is TGTGCCATCAGTGATTTTTCAGCAACGGAGGATGGCTACACCTTC. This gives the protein CAISDFSATEDGYTF.

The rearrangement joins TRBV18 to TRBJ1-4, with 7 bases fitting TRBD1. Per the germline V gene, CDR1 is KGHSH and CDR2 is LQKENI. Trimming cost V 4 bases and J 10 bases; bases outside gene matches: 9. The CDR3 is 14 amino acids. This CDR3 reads CASSRLTGRGKLFF. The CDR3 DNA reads TGTGCCAGCTCACGACTGACAGGGCGCGGAAAACTGTTTTTT.

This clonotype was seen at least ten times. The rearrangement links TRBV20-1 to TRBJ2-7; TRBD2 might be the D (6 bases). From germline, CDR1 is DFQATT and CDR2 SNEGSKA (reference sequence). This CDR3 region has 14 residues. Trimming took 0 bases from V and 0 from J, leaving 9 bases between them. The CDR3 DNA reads TGCAGTGCTAGAGATGGAGGGAGCTCCTACGAGCAGTACTTC. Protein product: CSARDGGSSYEQYF.

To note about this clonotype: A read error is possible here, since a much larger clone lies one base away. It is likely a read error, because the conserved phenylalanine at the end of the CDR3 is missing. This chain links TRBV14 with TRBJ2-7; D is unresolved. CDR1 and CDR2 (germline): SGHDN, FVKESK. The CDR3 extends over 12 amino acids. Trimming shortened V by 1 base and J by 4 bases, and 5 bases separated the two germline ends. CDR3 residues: CASSQGWYEQYL. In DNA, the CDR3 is TGTGCCAGCAGCCAAGGATGGTACGAGCAGTACCTC.

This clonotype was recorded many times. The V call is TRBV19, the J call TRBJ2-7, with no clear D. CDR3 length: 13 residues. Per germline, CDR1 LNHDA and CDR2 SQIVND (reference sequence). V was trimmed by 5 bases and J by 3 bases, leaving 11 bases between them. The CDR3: CASSFYPGYEQYF. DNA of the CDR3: TGTGCCAGTAGTTTTTACCCGGGCTACGAGCAGTACTTC. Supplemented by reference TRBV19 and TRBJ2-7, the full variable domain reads DGGITQSPKYLFRKEGQNVTLSCEQNLNHDAMYWYRQDPGQGLRLIYYSQIVNDFQKGDIAEGYSVSREKKESFPLTVTSAQKNPTAFYLCASSFYPGYEQYFGPGTRLTVT.

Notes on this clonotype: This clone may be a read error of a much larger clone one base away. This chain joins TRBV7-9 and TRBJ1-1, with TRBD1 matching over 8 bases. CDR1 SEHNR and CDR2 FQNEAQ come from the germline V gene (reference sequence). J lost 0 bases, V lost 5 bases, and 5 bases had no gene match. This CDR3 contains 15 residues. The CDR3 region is CASSLDRGMNTEAFF. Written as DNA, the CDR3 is TGTGCCAGCAGCCTTGACAGGGGCATGAACACTGAAGCTTTCTTT.

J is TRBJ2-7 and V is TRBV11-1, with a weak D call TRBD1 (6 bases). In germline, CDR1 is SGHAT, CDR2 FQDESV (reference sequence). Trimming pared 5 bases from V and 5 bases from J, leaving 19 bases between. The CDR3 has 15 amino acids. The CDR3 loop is CASSHLAGTNDEQYF. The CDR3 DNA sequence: TGTGCCAGCAGCCACCTAGCCGGGACAAACGACGAGCAGTACTTC.

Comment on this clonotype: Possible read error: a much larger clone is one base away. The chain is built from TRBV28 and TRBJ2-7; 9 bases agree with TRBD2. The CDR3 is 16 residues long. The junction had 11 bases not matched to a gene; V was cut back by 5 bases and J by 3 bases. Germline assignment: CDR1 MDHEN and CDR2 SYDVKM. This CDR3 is CASSPLLGTSSYEQYF. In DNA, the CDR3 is TGTGCCAGCAGTCCACTCTTAGGGACTAGCAGCTACGAGCAGTACTTC.

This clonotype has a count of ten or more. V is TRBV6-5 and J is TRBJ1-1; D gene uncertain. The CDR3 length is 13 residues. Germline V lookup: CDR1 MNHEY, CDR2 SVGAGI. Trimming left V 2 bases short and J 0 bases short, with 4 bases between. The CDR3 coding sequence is TGTGCCAGCAGTTACACACTGAACACTGAAGCTTTCTTT. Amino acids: CASSYTLNTEAFF.

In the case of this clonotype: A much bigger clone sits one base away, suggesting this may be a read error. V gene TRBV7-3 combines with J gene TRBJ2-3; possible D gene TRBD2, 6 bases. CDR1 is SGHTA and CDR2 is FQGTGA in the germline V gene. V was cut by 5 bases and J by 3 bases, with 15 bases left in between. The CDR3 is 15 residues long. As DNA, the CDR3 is TGTGCCAGCAGCCCGGGGGTTGGAAGAACAGATACGCAGTATTTT. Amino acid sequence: CASSPGVGRTDTQYF.

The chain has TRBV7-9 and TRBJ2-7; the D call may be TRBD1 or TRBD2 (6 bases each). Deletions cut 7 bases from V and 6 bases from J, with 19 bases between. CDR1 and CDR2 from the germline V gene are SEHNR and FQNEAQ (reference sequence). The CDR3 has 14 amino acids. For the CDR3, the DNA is TGTGCCAGCACCCTCGAAACGGGGGCTCTCGAGCAGTACTTC. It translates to CASTLETGALEQYF.

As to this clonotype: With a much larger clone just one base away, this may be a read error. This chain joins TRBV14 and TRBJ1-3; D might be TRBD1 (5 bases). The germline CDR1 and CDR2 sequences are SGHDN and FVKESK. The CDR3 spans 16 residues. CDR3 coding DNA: TGTGCCAGCAGCCCAAACCGGGGGATCCTTGGAAGCACCATATATTTT. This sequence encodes CASSPNRGILGSTIYF.

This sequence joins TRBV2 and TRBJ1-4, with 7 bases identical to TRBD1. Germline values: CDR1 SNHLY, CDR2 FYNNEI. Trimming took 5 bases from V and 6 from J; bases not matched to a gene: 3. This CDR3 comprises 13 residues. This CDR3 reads CASSRQGDEKLFF. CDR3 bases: TGTGCCAGCAGTCGACAGGGTGATGAAAAACTGTTTTTT.

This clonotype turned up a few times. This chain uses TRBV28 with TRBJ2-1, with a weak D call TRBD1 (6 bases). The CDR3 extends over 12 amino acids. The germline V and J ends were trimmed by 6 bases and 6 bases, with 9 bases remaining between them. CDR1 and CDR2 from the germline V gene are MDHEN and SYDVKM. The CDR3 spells CASRQDSNEQFF. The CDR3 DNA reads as TGTGCCAGCAGACAGGACAGCAATGAGCAGTTCTTC.